The following is a T cell receptor (beta chain) sequence with its context. This entry is derived from a study of T cells in localized non-small cell lung cancer. V shed 7 bases and J shed 2 bases, with 20 bases lying between them. This CDR3 contains 17 residues. Germline assignment: CDR1 SGHAT and CDR2 FQNNGV. TCRdb keeps only in-frame clones here, not all; method: immunoSEQ multiplex PCR. In the table there are tens of thousands of clones, more than 75% of which are singletons. The chain has TRBV11-2 and TRBJ1-4, with D perhaps matching TRBD1 (6 bases). The TCR comes from a man aged 35 to 70 with stage II lung adenocarcinoma. The sample consisted of PBMCs, taken before any cancer treatment. Written as DNA, the CDR3 is TGTGCCAGCACACCAGGGGTCCTCGCGGGGACTAATGAAAAACTGTTTTTT. This sequence encodes CASTPGVLAGTNEKLFF.